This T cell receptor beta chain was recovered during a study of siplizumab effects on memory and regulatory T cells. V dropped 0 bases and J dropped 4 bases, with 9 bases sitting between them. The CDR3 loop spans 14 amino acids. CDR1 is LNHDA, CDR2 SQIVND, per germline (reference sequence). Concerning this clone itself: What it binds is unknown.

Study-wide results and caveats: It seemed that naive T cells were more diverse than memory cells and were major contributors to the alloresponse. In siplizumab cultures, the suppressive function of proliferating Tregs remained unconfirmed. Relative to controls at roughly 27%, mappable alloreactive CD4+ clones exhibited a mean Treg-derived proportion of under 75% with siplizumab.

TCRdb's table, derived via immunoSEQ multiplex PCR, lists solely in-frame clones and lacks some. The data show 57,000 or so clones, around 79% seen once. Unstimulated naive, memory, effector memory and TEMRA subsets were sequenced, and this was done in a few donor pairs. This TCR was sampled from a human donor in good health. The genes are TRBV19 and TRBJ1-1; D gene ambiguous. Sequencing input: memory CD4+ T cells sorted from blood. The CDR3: CASSIERFSTEAFF. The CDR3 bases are TGTGCCAGTAGTATAGAGAGGTTTAGCACTGAAGCTTTCTTT.